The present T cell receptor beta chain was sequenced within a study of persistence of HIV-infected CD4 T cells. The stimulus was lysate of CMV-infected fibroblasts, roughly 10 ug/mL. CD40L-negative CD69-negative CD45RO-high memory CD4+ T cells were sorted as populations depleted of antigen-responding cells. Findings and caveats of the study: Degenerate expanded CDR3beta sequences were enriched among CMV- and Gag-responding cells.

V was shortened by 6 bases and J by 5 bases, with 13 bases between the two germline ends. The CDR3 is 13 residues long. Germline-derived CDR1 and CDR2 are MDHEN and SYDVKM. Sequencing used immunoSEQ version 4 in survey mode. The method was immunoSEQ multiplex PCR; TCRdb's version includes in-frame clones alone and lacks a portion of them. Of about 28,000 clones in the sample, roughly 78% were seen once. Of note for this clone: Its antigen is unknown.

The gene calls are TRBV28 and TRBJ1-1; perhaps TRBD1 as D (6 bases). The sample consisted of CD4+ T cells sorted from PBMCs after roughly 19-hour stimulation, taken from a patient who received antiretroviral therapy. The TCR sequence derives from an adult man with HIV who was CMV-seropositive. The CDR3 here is CASRIGQPTEAFF. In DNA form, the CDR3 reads TGTGCCAGCAGGATAGGACAGCCGACTGAAGCTTTCTTT.